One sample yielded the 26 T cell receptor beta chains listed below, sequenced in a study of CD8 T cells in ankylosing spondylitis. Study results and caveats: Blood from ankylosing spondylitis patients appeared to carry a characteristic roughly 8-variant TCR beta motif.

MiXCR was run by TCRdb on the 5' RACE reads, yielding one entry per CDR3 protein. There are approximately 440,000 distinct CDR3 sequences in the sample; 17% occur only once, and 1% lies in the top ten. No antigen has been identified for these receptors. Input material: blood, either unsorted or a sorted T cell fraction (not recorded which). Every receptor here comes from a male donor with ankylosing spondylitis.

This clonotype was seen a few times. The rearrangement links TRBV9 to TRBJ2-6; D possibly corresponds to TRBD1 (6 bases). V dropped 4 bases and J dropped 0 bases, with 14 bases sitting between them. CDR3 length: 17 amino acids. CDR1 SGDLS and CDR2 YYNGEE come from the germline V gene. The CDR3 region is CASSRRDTGSGANVLTF. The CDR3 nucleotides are TGTGCCAGCAGCCGCCGGGACACAGGCTCTGGGGCCAACGTCCTGACTTTC.

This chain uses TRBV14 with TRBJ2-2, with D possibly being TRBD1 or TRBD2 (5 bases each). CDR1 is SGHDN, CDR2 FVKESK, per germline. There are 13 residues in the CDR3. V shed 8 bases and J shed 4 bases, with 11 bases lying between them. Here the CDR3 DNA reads TGTGCCAGCGGGGGTTGGGGCACCGGGGAGCTGTTTTTT. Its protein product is CASGGWGTGELFF.

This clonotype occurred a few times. The CDR3 is CASSDSLHLHF. CDR3 bases: TGTGCCAGCAGTGACAGTTTACACCTCCACTTT. V gene TRBV6-2 or TRBV6-3 combines with J gene TRBJ1-6, with a weak D call TRBD1 (5 bases). The CDR3 is made up of 11 amino acids. From germline, CDR1 is MNHEY and CDR2 SVGEGT. V lost 5 bases and J 15 bases, leaving 11 bases between the germline ends.

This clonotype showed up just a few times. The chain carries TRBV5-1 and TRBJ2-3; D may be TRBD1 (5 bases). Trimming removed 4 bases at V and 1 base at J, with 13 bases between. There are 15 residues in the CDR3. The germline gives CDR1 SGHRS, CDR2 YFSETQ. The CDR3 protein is CASSLGLSGTDTQYF. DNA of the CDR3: TGCGCCAGCAGCCTGGGGCTCTCGGGCACAGATACGCAGTATTTT.

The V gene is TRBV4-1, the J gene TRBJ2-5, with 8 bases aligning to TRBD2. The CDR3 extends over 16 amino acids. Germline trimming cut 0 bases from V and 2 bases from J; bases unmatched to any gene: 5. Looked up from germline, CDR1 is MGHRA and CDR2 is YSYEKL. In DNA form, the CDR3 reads TGCGCCAGCAGCCAAGAGGTCCCTAGCGGGCAAGAGACCCAGTACTTC. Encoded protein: CASSQEVPSGQETQYF.

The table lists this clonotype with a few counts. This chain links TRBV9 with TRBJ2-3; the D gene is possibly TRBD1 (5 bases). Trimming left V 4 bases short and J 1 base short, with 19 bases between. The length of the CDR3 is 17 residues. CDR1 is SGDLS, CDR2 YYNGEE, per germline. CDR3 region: CASSSRRGAIGTDTQYF. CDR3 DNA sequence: TGTGCCAGCAGCTCAAGACGTGGGGCCATCGGCACAGATACGCAGTATTTT.

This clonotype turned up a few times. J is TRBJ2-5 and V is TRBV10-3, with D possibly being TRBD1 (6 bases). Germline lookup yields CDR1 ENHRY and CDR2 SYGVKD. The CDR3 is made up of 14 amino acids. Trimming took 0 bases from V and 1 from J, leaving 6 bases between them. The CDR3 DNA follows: TGTGCCATCAGTGAGTCGGGGGCCCAAGAGACCCAGTACTTC. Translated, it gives CAISESGAQETQYF.

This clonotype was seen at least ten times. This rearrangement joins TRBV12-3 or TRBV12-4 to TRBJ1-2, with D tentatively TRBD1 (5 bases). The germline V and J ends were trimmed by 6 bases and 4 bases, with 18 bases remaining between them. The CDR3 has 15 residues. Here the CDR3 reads CASRLNGRQTYGYTF. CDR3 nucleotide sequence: TGTGCCAGCAGGCTTAATGGGCGACAGACCTATGGCTACACCTTC.

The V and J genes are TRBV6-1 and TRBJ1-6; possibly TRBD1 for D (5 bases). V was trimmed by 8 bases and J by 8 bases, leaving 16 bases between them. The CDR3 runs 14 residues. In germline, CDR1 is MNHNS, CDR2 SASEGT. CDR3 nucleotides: TGTGCCAGCCGAACCTTGGGGGGTTATTCACCCCTCCACTTT. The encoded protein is CASRTLGGYSPLHF.

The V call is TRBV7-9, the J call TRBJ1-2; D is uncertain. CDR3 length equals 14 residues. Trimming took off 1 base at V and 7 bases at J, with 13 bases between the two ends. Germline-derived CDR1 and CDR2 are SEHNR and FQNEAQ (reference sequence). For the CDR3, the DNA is TGTGCCAGCAGCTTAGAACTCGGCGGTAGTGGCTACACCTTC. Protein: CASSLELGGSGYTF.

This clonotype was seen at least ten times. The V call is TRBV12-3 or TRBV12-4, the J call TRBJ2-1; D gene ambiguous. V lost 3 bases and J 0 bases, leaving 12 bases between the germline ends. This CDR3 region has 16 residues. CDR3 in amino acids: CASSFGSPTSYNEQFF. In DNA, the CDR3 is TGTGCCAGCAGTTTTGGCAGCCCGACCTCCTACAATGAGCAGTTCTTC.

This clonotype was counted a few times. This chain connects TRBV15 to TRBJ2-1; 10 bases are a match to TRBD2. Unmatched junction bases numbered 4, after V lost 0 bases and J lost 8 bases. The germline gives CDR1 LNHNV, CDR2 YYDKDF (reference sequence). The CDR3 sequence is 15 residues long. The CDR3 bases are TGTGCCACCAGCAGAGATCAGAGCGGGAGGGATGAGCAGTTCTTC. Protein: CATSRDQSGRDEQFF.

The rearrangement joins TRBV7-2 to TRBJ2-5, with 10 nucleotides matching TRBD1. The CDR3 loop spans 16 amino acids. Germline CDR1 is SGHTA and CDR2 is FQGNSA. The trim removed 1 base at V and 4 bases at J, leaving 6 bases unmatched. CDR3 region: CASSLGQGAVLETQYF. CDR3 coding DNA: TGTGCCAGCAGCTTAGGACAGGGGGCTGTTTTAGAGACCCAGTACTTC. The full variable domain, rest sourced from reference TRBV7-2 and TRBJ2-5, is GAGVSQSPSNKVTEKGKDVELRCDPISGHTALYWYRQSLGQGLEFLIYFQGNSAPDKSGLPSDRFSAERTGGSVSTLTIQRTQQEDSAVYLCASSLGQGAVLETQYFGPGTRLLVL.

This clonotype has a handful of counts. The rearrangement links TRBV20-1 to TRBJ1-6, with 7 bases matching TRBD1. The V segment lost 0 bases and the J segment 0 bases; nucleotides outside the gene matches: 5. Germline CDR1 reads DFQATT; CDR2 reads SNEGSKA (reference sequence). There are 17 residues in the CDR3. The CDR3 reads CSARDRGQSSYNSPLHF. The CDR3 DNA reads TGCAGTGCTAGAGACCGGGGACAGAGCTCCTATAATTCACCCCTCCACTTT.

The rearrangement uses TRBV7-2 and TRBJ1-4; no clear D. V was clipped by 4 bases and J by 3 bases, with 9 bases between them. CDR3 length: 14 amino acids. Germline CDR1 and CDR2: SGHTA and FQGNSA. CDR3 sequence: CASSSREANEKLFF. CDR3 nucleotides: TGTGCCAGCAGCTCACGGGAGGCTAATGAAAAACTGTTTTTT.

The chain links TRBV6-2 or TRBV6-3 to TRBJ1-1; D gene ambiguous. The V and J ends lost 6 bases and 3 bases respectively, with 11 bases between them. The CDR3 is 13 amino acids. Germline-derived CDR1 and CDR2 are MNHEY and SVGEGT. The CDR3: CASSPVRDTEAFF. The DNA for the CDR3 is TGTGCCAGCAGCCCTGTGAGGGACACTGAAGCTTTCTTT.

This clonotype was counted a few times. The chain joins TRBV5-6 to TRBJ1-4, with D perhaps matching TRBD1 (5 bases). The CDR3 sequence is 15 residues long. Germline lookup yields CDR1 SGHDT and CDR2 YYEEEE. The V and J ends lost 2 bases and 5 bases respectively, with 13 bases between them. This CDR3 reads CASSFAGRVNEKLFF. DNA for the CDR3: TGTGCCAGCAGCTTCGCAGGGAGGGTAAATGAAAAACTGTTTTTT. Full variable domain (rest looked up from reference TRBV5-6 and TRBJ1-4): DAGVTQSPTHLIKTRGQQVTLRCSPKSGHDTVSWYQQALGQGPQFIFQYYEEEERQRGNFPDRFSGHQFPNYSSELNVNALLLGDSALYLCASSFAGRVNEKLFFGSGTQLSVL.

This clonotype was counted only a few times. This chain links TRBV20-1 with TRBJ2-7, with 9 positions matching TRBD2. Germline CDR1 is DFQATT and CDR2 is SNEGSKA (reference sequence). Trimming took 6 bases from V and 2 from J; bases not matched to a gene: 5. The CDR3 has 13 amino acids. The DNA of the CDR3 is TGCAGTGCGCAGACTAGCGGTCCCTACGAGCAGTACTTC. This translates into CSAQTSGPYEQYF.

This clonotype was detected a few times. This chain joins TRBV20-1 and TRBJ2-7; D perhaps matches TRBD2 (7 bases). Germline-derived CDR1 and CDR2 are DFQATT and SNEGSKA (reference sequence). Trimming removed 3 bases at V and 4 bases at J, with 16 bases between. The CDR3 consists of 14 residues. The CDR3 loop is CSARWGGQNYEQYF. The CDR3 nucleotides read TGCAGTGCTAGGTGGGGGGGGCAAAATTACGAGCAGTACTTC.

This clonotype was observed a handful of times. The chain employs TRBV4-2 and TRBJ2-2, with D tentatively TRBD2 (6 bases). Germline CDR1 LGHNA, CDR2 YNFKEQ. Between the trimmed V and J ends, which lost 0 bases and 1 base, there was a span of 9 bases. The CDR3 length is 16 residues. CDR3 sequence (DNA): TGTGCCAGCAGCCAAGATCCCGGGGGGAACACCGGGGAGCTGTTTTTT. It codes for CASSQDPGGNTGELFF.

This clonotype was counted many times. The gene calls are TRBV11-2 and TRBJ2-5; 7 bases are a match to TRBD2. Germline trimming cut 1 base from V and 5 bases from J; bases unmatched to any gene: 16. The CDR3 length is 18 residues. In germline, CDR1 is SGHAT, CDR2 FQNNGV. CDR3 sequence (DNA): TGTGCCAGCAGCTTAGGAGAGCTTAAAGGACTAGTCATGGAGACCCAGTACTTC. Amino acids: CASSLGELKGLVMETQYF.

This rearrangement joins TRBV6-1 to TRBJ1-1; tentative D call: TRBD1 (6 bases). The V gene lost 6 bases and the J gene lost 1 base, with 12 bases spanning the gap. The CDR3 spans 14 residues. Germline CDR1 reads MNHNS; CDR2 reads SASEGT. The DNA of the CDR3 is TGTGCCAGCAGGAGGGACACGAAGAACACTGAAGCTTTCTTT. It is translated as CASRRDTKNTEAFF.

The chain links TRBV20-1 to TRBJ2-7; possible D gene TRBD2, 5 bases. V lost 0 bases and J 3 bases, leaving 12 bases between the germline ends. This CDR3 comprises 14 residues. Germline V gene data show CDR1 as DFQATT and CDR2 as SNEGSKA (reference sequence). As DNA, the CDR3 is TGCAGTGCTAGAGATTCAGGACTGGTCTACGAGCAGTACTTC. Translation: CSARDSGLVYEQYF.

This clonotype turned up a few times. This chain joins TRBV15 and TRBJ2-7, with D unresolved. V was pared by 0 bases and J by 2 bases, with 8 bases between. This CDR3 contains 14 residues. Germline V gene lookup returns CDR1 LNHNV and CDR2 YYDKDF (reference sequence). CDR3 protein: CATSRETSTYEQYF. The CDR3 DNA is TGTGCCACCAGCAGAGAAACTTCGACCTACGAGCAGTACTTC.

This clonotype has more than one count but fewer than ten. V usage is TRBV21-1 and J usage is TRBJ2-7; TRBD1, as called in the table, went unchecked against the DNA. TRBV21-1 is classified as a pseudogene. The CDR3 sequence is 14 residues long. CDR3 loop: CASTRTGPPYEQYF. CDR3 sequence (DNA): TGTGCCAGCACCCGGACAGGGCCCCCCTACGAGCAGTACTTC.

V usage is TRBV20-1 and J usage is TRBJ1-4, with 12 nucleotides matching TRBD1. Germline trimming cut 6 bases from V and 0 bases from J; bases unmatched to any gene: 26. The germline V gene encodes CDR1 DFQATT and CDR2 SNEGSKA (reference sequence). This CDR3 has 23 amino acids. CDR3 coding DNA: TGCAGTGCCGCTGGGGGTAGGGGGACAGGGGGCCGGACCCCCACTCCAACTAATGAAAAACTGTTTTTT. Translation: CSAAGGRGTGGRTPTPTNEKLFF.